These 9 T cell receptor beta chains were all obtained from the same sample, sequenced in a study of blood T cell repertoires in COVID-19. Clones were sequenced by immunoSEQ multiplex PCR, and TCRdb holds only the in-frame ones, with some missing. The data contain 190,000 or so clones, 82% of them singletons. Sequenced: PBMCs or T cells enriched from blood (not recorded which). Source of these receptors: a man in his forties who had recovered from COVID-19.

In its sample, this clone was seen a few times. The genes are TRBV2 and TRBJ2-1, with 11 bases matching TRBD2. The germline gives CDR1 SNHLY, CDR2 FYNNEI. There are 18 residues in the CDR3. J gave up 3 bases and V 2 bases, and 9 bases lay outside the gene matches. The CDR3 coding sequence is TGTGCCAGCAGTGAAAGTACTAGCGGGGGATATAGCTACAATGAGCAGTTCTTC. This gives the protein CASSESTSGGYSYNEQFF.

This clone was recorded a few times. V and J are TRBV7-2 and TRBJ1-6; 7 bases match TRBD1. Germline V gene data show CDR1 as SGHTA and CDR2 as FQGNSA. This CDR3 contains 15 residues. V was clipped by 1 base and J by 10 bases; unmatched bases: 7. CDR3 nucleotide sequence: TGTGCCAGCAGCTTAGGGGACAGCGGGTACTCACCCCTCCACTTT. Translating gives CASSLGDSGYSPLHF. Full variable domain (rest looked up from reference TRBV7-2 and TRBJ1-6): GAGVSQSPSNKVTEKGKDVELRCDPISGHTALYWYRQSLGQGLEFLIYFQGNSAPDKSGLPSDRFSAERTGGSVSTLTIQRTQQEDSAVYLCASSLGDSGYSPLHFGNGTRLTVT.

This chain joins TRBV10-2 and TRBJ2-2, with D maybe TRBD1 (5 bases). V was cut by 6 bases and J by 6 bases, with 11 bases left in between. CDR1 and CDR2 (germline): WSHSY, SAAADI. CDR3 size: 13 residues. Here the CDR3 DNA reads TGCGCCAGCAGCGACAGAGGCGCCGGGGAGCTGTTTTTT. It encodes CASSDRGAGELFF.

In its sample, this clone was seen a few times. The V call is TRBV21-1, the J call TRBJ2-1; the table's D gene call, TRBD2, was not cross checked with the DNA. TRBV21-1 is given as a pseudogene. The CDR3 is 20 residues long. The CDR3 DNA is TGTGCCAGCAGCACCCGGCGCGCCCCGAGTAAGCGGGACTCCTACAATGAGCAGTTCTTC. Its translation: CASSTRRAPSKRDSYNEQFF.

A remark on this clone: The junction departs from germline at one end; a sequencing error may be responsible. The chain uses TRBV5-5 and TRBJ1-2; 8 positions agree with TRBD1. This CDR3 has 14 residues. Germline CDR1 reads SGHKS; CDR2 reads YYEKEE (reference sequence). CDR3 sequence (DNA): TGTGCCAGCAGCCTGACAGGGGCTAAGTATGGCTACACCTTC. This codes for CASSLTGAKYGYTF.

The chain carries TRBV5-4 and TRBJ1-4, with D unresolved. The CDR3 length is 16 residues. CDR1 is SGHNT and CDR2 is YYREEE in the germline V gene (reference sequence). V dropped 0 bases and J dropped 3 bases, with 12 bases sitting between them. CDR3 in amino acids: CASSLGRDGSNEKLFF. The CDR3 nucleotides read TGTGCCAGCAGCTTGGGCCGAGACGGGTCTAATGAAAAACTGTTTTTT.

The genes are TRBV27 and TRBJ1-4; weak D call: TRBD1 (6 bases). Trimming took 5 bases from V and 3 from J, leaving 13 bases between them. Germline V gene lookup returns CDR1 MNHEY and CDR2 SMNVEV (reference sequence). The CDR3 consists of 15 residues. CDR3 sequence: CASSTNRVSNEKLFF. CDR3 coding DNA: TGTGCCAGCAGTACTAACAGGGTATCTAATGAAAAACTGTTTTTT.

V and J are TRBV7-9 and TRBJ2-2, with D perhaps matching TRBD1 (5 bases). With 4 bases removed from V and 3 bases from J, the gap between germline ends came to 9 bases. Germline CDR1 SEHNR, CDR2 FQNEAQ (reference sequence). This CDR3 is 14 amino acids long. CDR3 DNA: TGTGCCAGCAGCTCCCAGGGTTACACCGGGGAGCTGTTTTTT. Translated: CASSSQGYTGELFF.

The chain carries TRBV7-2 and TRBJ1-6, with 9 bases matching TRBD1. J gave up 4 bases and V 5 bases, and 3 bases lay outside the gene matches. The CDR3 is made up of 15 amino acids. From germline, CDR1 is SGHTA and CDR2 FQGNSA. As DNA, the CDR3 is TGTGCCAGCAGCGGACAGGGGCTTTATAATTCACCCCTCCACTTT. Translating it yields CASSGQGLYNSPLHF. Variable domain in full (rest from reference TRBV7-2 and TRBJ1-6): GAGVSQSPSNKVTEKGKDVELRCDPISGHTALYWYRQSLGQGLEFLIYFQGNSAPDKSGLPSDRFSAERTGGSVSTLTIQRTQQEDSAVYLCASSGQGLYNSPLHFGNGTRLTVT.